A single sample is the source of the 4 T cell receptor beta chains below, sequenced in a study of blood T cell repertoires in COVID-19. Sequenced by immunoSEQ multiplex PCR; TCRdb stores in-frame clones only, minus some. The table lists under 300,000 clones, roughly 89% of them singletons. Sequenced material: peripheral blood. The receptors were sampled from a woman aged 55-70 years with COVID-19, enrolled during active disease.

CDR3 sequence: CASSFGTGETTNEKLFF. CDR3 in DNA: TGTGCCAGCAGTTTTGGGACAGGGGAGACAACTAATGAAAAACTGTTTTTT. The chain employs TRBV28 and TRBJ1-4, with 10 nucleotides matching TRBD1. The CDR3 has 17 amino acids. Unmatched junction bases numbered 4, after V lost 3 bases and J lost 0 bases. Germline CDR1 and CDR2: MDHEN and SYDVKM.

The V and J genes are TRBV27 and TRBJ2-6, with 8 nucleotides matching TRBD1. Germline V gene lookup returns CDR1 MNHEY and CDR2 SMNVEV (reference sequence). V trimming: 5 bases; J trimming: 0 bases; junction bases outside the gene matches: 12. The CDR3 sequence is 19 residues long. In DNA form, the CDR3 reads TGTGCCAGCAGTGAAAGGACAGGGCAGCTTTTCTCTGGGGCCAACGTCCTGACTTTC. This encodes CASSERTGQLFSGANVLTF.

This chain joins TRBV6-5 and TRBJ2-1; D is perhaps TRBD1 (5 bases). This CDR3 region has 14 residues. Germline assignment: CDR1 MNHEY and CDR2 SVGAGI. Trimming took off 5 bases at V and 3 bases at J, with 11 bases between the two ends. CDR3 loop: CASSIQGNYNEQFF. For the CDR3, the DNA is TGTGCCAGCAGTATTCAGGGAAACTACAATGAGCAGTTCTTC.

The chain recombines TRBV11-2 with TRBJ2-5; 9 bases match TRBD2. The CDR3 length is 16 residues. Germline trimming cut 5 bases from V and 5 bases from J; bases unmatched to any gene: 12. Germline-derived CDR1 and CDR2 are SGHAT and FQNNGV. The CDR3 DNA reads TGTGCCAGCAGCCTCGGGGCGGCGGGGGGGACTGAGACCCAGTACTTC. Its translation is CASSLGAAGGTETQYF.